A single sample gave rise to the 12 T cell receptor beta chains below, sequenced in a study of T cell repertoires in cytomegalovirus infection. TCRdb recomputed calls from the reads with MiXCR, one row per CDR3 protein. This table has around 300,000 distinct CDR3 sequences, over 7.5% appearing once. The sequencing sample was made of PBMCs. These receptors all come from a human donor in good health (CMV status not recorded). Some clones in this sample may be carry-over from other donors' samples.

The chain carries TRBV6-2 or TRBV6-3 and TRBJ1-3; TRBD1 matches 7 bases. The CDR3 contains 16 residues. Germline-derived CDR1 and CDR2 are MNHEY and SVGEGT. J was trimmed by 0 bases and V by 6 bases; bases with no gene match: 8. CDR3 DNA: TGTGCCAGCAGACGAACGGACAGGATCTCTGGAAACACCATATATTTT. It is translated as CASRRTDRISGNTIYF.

This clonotype was counted between two and nine times. The chain employs TRBV19 and TRBJ1-5; no firm D call. Germline V gene data show CDR1 as LNHDA and CDR2 as SQIVND (reference sequence). CDR3 length equals 13 residues. Trimming removed 6 bases at V and 9 bases at J, with 15 bases between. The CDR3 DNA is TGTGCCAGTAGCCCACGGGAACTACGGCCCCAGCATTTT. The encoded protein is CASSPRELRPQHF.

This clonotype has just a few counts. One end of the junction does not line up with germline, which may come from a read error. The gene calls are TRBV2 and TRBJ2-1, with D possibly TRBD1 on 5 matching bases. CDR1 is SNHLY, CDR2 FYNNEI, per germline. This CDR3 is built from 14 residues. The DNA for the CDR3 is TGTGCCAGCAGTGAAGCGGGGCCTATCAATGAGCATCTCTTC. Encoded protein: CASSEAGPINEHLF.

This rearrangement joins TRBV15 to TRBJ1-1; TRBD1 is a possible D gene (6 bases). The ends were cut back, 4 bases at V and 4 bases at J, with 10 bases in the middle. This CDR3 contains 13 residues. Germline lookup yields CDR1 LNHNV and CDR2 YYDKDF (reference sequence). The CDR3 region is CATSTRGSTEAFF. CDR3 DNA: TGTGCCACCAGCACCAGGGGTTCCACTGAAGCTTTCTTT.

This clonotype was detected ten times or more. The chain couples TRBV6-6 to TRBJ2-7; no clear D. Germline V gene sequence: CDR1 MNHNY, CDR2 SVGAGI (reference sequence). The CDR3 length is 11 residues. V shed 4 bases and J shed 9 bases, with 10 bases lying between them. Written as DNA, the CDR3 is TGTGCCAGCAGTTCCGGCCGCGGGCAGTACTTC. Translation gives CASSSGRGQYF.

The chain joins TRBV10-3 to TRBJ1-3; possible D gene TRBD1, 6 bases. CDR1 and CDR2 (germline): ENHRY, SYGVKD. The CDR3 contains 13 residues. Trimming stripped 10 bases from V and 0 bases from J, with 10 bases between. The CDR3 nucleotides are TGTGCCACCCGGACAGACTCTGGAAACACCATATATTTT. This gives the protein CATRTDSGNTIYF.

This clonotype was detected many times. J is TRBJ2-7 and V is TRBV10-3; 7 bases match TRBD1. The V segment lost 3 bases and the J segment 5 bases; nucleotides outside the gene matches: 7. This CDR3 spans 14 amino acids. Germline V gene lookup returns CDR1 ENHRY and CDR2 SYGVKD. CDR3 in amino acids: CAISEVTGLHEQYF. The CDR3 DNA reads as TGTGCCATCAGTGAAGTGACAGGGCTCCACGAGCAGTACTTC.

DNA for the CDR3: TGTGCCAGCAGCTCCCGGCGGGGGACAATTCAAGAGACCCAGTACTTC. This sequence encodes CASSSRRGTIQETQYF. This chain connects TRBV7-2 to TRBJ2-5; D possibly corresponds to TRBD2 (7 bases). Germline CDR1 reads SGHTA; CDR2 reads FQGNSA. CDR3 length: 16 amino acids. The V end was cut by 4 bases, the J end by 2 bases, with 17 bases between.

This clonotype was observed a handful of times. For the CDR3, the DNA is TGTGCCAGCAGGGTGAGGGGACAGACATCTGAGCAGTACTTC. Residues: CASRVRGQTSEQYF. This chain links TRBV6-1 with TRBJ2-7; 7 bases map to TRBD1. The CDR3 contains 14 residues. Germline loops: CDR1 MNHNS, CDR2 SASEGT. J lost 7 bases, V lost 6 bases, and 12 bases had no gene match.

The rearrangement joins TRBV4-3 to TRBJ2-3; D gene unclear. V lost 4 bases and J lost 5, with 10 bases in between. The length of the CDR3 is 13 residues. Germline V lookup: CDR1 LGHNA, CDR2 YSLEER. The CDR3 DNA reads TGCGCCAGCAGCCCCGCAATTCGAGATACGCAGTATTTT. Translating gives CASSPAIRDTQYF.

Concerning this clonotype: This may be a read error: a much more frequent sequence differs by one nucleotide. This rearrangement joins TRBV20-1 to TRBJ2-6; D may be TRBD1 or TRBD2 (5 bases each). The V end lost 7 bases, the J end lost 0 bases, and 13 bases lay between the germline ends. The CDR3 runs 15 residues. Germline CDR1 reads DFQATT; CDR2 reads SNEGSKA (reference sequence). This chain's CDR3 is CSDRDAYSGANVLTF. Written as DNA, the CDR3 is TGCAGTGATCGGGACGCATACTCTGGGGCCAACGTCCTGACTTTC.

This clonotype was found many times. The rearrangement joins TRBV7-9 to TRBJ2-5; perhaps D is TRBD1 or TRBD2 (5 bases each). CDR3 length equals 14 residues. CDR1 SEHNR and CDR2 FQNEAQ come from the germline V gene (reference sequence). The ends were cut back, 3 bases at V and 3 bases at J, with 11 bases in the middle. CDR3 sequence: CASSLRRGEETQYF. The CDR3 DNA sequence: TGTGCCAGCAGCTTGAGAAGGGGAGAAGAGACCCAGTACTTC.